The sequence of this T cell receptor (beta chain) was determined in a study of cytomegalovirus exposure and HLA in healthy donors. Study-wide results and limits: Cytomegalovirus association was listed for about 160 TCR beta chains.

This clone was detected a few times. Its antigen remains unknown. Looked up from germline, CDR1 is MGHDK and CDR2 is SYGVNS. The CDR3 has 16 residues. V lost 3 bases, J lost 1 base, and 6 bases stayed unmatched. Sequencing used immunoSEQ multiplex PCR; TCRdb keeps in-frame clones, though not all of them. This table holds fewer than 350,000 clones, over 75% found once. The sample consisted of PBMCs. The source is a young woman in good health and CMV-seronegative. The J gene is TRBJ2-7, the V gene TRBV25-1, with 10 bases fitting TRBD2. The CDR3 sequence is CASSDQTSGPSYEQYF. The CDR3, as DNA: TGTGCCAGCAGTGACCAGACTAGCGGGCCGTCCTACGAGCAGTACTTC.